Sequencing of this TCR beta chain was carried out in a study of shared T cell receptors in the human thymus. Germline CDR1 MGHRA, CDR2 YSYEKL. This CDR3 comprises 16 residues. Sequencing used immunoSEQ multiplex PCR; TCRdb keeps in-frame clones, though not all of them. The sample consists of about 610,000 clones, roughly 90% of them appearing once. The data were also submitted as part of a second study, on human thymus T cells. That paper notes: Resections were taken during corrective heart surgery, and the thymus tissue came from these. In thymic and blood repertoires alike, V and J usage looked biased. Unrelated individuals were reported by related research to share highly overlapping thymic repertoires.

Source material: thymocytes. The chain carries TRBV4-1 and TRBJ2-5; 7 nucleotides match TRBD1. Near its end, the DNA agrees better with TRBJ2-7, so the J call may be wrong. The clonotype originates from a boy under two years old with a congenital heart defect. The CDR3 reads CASSQGATDRSYEQYF. In nucleotides, the CDR3 is TGCGCCAGCAGCCAAGGTGCGACGGACAGGTCCTACGAGCAGTACTTC.